This is a list of T cell receptor beta chains from one sample in a study of low-dose radiotherapy and immunotherapy resistance in tumors. A single record per CDR3 protein comes from TCRdb applying MiXCR to the reads. The data hold 65,000 to 95,000 distinct CDR3 sequences, with roughly 17% observed a single time. Source: PBMCs, taken after low-dose radiotherapy plus immunotherapy. These receptor sequences come from a male donor with prostate cancer. The CDR3 runs from the conserved cysteine through the conserved F or W. The order of the fields is V gene, clone size, J gene, D gene, CDR3 DNA, CDR3 protein. D genes are given only for firm matches. Size is omitted from some rows. Given values are once, few, many or a class for expanded clones.

V gene: TRBV12-3/TRBV12-4; clone size: NA; J gene: TRBJ2-2; D gene: NA; CDR3 DNA: TGTGCCAGCAGTTTACGGGGTGCCAACACCGGGGAGCTGTTTTTT; CDR3 protein: CASSLRGANTGELFF
V gene: TRBV5-1; clone size: many; J gene: TRBJ1-3; D gene: NA; CDR3 DNA: TGCGCCAGCAGAGGGACGGCTGGAAACACCATATATTTT; CDR3 protein: CASRGTAGNTIYF
V gene: TRBV2; clone size: few; J gene: TRBJ2-2; D gene: NA; CDR3 DNA: TGTGCCAGCAGTGGGAGGGACAGCTTGTTACGGGAGCTGTTTTTT; CDR3 protein: CASSGRDSLLRELFF
V gene: TRBV7-3; clone size: many; J gene: TRBJ2-3; D gene: TRBD2; CDR3 DNA: TGTGCCAGCAGCTCACGGAGGAGCGGGAGTCCAGATACGCAGTATTTT; CDR3 protein: CASSSRRSGSPDTQYF
V gene: TRBV5-1; clone size: many; J gene: TRBJ1-1; D gene: TRBD1; CDR3 DNA: TGCGCCAGCAGCCCAGGGACAGGGCTAACTGAAGCTTTCTTT; CDR3 protein: CASSPGTGLTEAFF
V gene: TRBV14; clone size: many; J gene: TRBJ2-3; D gene: NA; CDR3 DNA: TGTGCCAGCAGCCCGAGGGGTTCCGGCACAGATACGCAGTATTTT; CDR3 protein: CASSPRGSGTDTQYF
V gene: TRBV4-1; clone size: many; J gene: TRBJ2-7; D gene: NA; CDR3 DNA: TGCGCCAGCAGCCAAGGTGTCGGCTTGACTAACTACGAGCAGTACTTC; CDR3 protein: CASSQGVGLTNYEQYF
V gene: TRBV28; clone size: NA; J gene: TRBJ2-7; D gene: TRBD2; CDR3 DNA: TGTGCCAGCAGTTCCTCTAGCGGAGGTCCGAGTGAGCAGTACTTC; CDR3 protein: CASSSSSGGPSEQYF
V gene: TRBV28; clone size: many; J gene: TRBJ2-5; D gene: TRBD1; CDR3 DNA: TGTGCCAGCAGTTCCCGACAGGGCCTCCAAGAGACCCAGTACTTC; CDR3 protein: CASSSRQGLQETQYF
V gene: TRBV28; clone size: NA; J gene: TRBJ2-5; D gene: NA; CDR3 DNA: TGTGCCAGCAGTTTATCCCAGGGTAGGGTAGAGACCCAGTACTTC; CDR3 protein: CASSLSQGRVETQYF
V gene: TRBV5-1; clone size: few; J gene: TRBJ2-1; D gene: TRBD2; CDR3 DNA: TGCGCCAGCAGCTCGTTCACAGGGAATAGCGGGAAGGGCGATGAGCAGTTCTTC; CDR3 protein: CASSSFTGNSGKGDEQFF
V gene: TRBV19; clone size: many; J gene: TRBJ2-1; D gene: TRBD2; CDR3 DNA: TGTGCCAGTAGTATAATACTAGCGGGTTCCTACAATGAGCAGTTCTTC; CDR3 protein: CASSIILAGSYNEQFF
V gene: TRBV20-1; clone size: once; J gene: TRBJ1-3; D gene: TRBD1; CDR3 DNA: TGCAGTGCTGGGATCTGGACAGGGTCCTCTGGAAACACCATATATTTT; CDR3 protein: CSAGIWTGSSGNTIYF
V gene: TRBV11-1; clone size: many; J gene: TRBJ2-2; D gene: NA; CDR3 DNA: TGTGCCAGCAGCCTTCGGTGGGGGAACACCGGGGAGCTGTTTTTT; CDR3 protein: CASSLRWGNTGELFF
V gene: TRBV29-1; clone size: many; J gene: TRBJ2-7; D gene: NA; CDR3 DNA: TGCAGCGTTGAACTAGGGGGTACCTACGAGCAGTACTTC; CDR3 protein: CSVELGGTYEQYF
V gene: TRBV19; clone size: many; J gene: TRBJ1-1; D gene: TRBD1; CDR3 DNA: TGTGCCAGTAGTATTCAGGGGGCTGCGAACACTGAAGCTTTCTTT; CDR3 protein: CASSIQGAANTEAFF
V gene: TRBV6-5; clone size: many; J gene: TRBJ1-6; D gene: TRBD1; CDR3 DNA: TGTGCCAGCAGTTACGGACAGGCTAATTCACCCCTCCACTTT; CDR3 protein: CASSYGQANSPLHF
V gene: TRBV5-1; clone size: many; J gene: TRBJ2-3; D gene: NA; CDR3 DNA: TGCGCCAGCAGCTTGGACGGCACAGATACGCAGTATTTT; CDR3 protein: CASSLDGTDTQYF
V gene: TRBV6-8; clone size: NA; J gene: TRBJ2-7; D gene: NA; CDR3 DNA: TGTGCCAGCAGTTTGGGGGTGGCCTACGAGCAGTACTTC; CDR3 protein: CASSLGVAYEQYF
V gene: TRBV5-4; clone size: many; J gene: TRBJ2-5; D gene: NA; CDR3 DNA: TGTGCCAGCAGCCCCCCCGGCGGGACCCAGTACTTC; CDR3 protein: CASSPPGGTQYF
V gene: TRBV30; clone size: many; J gene: TRBJ2-6; D gene: NA; CDR3 DNA: TGTGCCTGGAGTAGGAGCAGGGGCGACTCATCTGGGGCCAACGTCCTGACTTTC; CDR3 protein: CAWSRSRGDSSGANVLTF
V gene: TRBV3-1; clone size: many; J gene: TRBJ2-3; D gene: TRBD2; CDR3 DNA: TGTGCCAGCAGCCAAAGCGGGAGAGGCGCAGATACGCAGTATTTT; CDR3 protein: CASSQSGRGADTQYF
V gene: TRBV27; clone size: NA; J gene: TRBJ2-2; D gene: NA; CDR3 DNA: NA; CDR3 protein: CASSSGTGVAGELFFF
V gene: TRBV27; clone size: many; J gene: TRBJ2-7; D gene: TRBD1; CDR3 DNA: TGTGCCAGCAGCCCGACAGGGGTATCCTACGAGCAGTACTTC; CDR3 protein: CASSPTGVSYEQYF
V gene: TRBV29-1; clone size: many; J gene: TRBJ1-1; D gene: NA; CDR3 DNA: TGCAGCGTTGAACAAATGACCCTTTTATTGAACACTGAAGCTTTCTTT; CDR3 protein: CSVEQMTLLLNTEAFF
V gene: TRBV7-9; clone size: many; J gene: TRBJ2-3; D gene: TRBD2; CDR3 DNA: TGTGCCAGCAGCTTAAGCGGGAGTGCAGATACGCAGTATTTT; CDR3 protein: CASSLSGSADTQYF
V gene: TRBV7-9; clone size: many; J gene: TRBJ1-4; D gene: NA; CDR3 DNA: TGTGCCAGCAGGGGTTCCAGGGGCCTTAATGAAAAACTGTTTTTT; CDR3 protein: CASRGSRGLNEKLFF
V gene: TRBV7-2; clone size: many; J gene: TRBJ2-7; D gene: NA; CDR3 DNA: TGTGCCAGCACCAAAACATCGACTAGCCTTGGGGGCATCTACGAGCAGTACTTC; CDR3 protein: CASTKTSTSLGGIYEQYF
V gene: TRBV10-3; clone size: many; J gene: TRBJ1-4; D gene: NA; CDR3 DNA: TGTGCCATCAGTGAGTCGGGTTCAACTAATGAAAAACTGTTTTTT; CDR3 protein: CAISESGSTNEKLFF
V gene: TRBV7-6; clone size: NA; J gene: TRBJ2-1; D gene: NA; CDR3 DNA: TGTGCCAGCAGCTTAGGGGCAATGGAGCAGTTCTTC; CDR3 protein: CASSLGAMEQFF
V gene: TRBV28; clone size: many; J gene: TRBJ2-5; D gene: NA; CDR3 DNA: TGTGCCAGCAGTTTTCGGGTGGGCCGTCAAGAGACCCAGTACTTC; CDR3 protein: CASSFRVGRQETQYF
V gene: TRBV5-3; clone size: many; J gene: TRBJ2-7; D gene: NA; CDR3 DNA: TGTGCCAGAAGCTTGCGGACCTACGAGCAGTACTTC; CDR3 protein: CARSLRTYEQYF
V gene: TRBV29-1; clone size: many; J gene: TRBJ2-7; D gene: TRBD1; CDR3 DNA: TGCAGCGTCCAGACAGGGGGTCTCTCCTACGAGCAGTACTTC; CDR3 protein: CSVQTGGLSYEQYF
V gene: TRBV5-4; clone size: few; J gene: TRBJ2-6; D gene: NA; CDR3 DNA: TGTGCCAGCAGCCTGGGGGGGGCCGTATCTGGGGCCAACGTCCTGACTTTC; CDR3 protein: CASSLGGAVSGANVLTF
V gene: TRBV6-5; clone size: many; J gene: TRBJ2-2; D gene: TRBD1; CDR3 DNA: TGTGCCAGCAGTTACCTCAGGACAGGGAATGCCGGGGAGCTGTTTTTT; CDR3 protein: CASSYLRTGNAGELFF
V gene: TRBV6-1; clone size: NA; J gene: TRBJ2-7; D gene: NA; CDR3 DNA: TGTGCCAGCAGTGGTGGGGGCTGGACTTCCTACGAGCAGTACTTC; CDR3 protein: CASSGGGWTSYEQYF
V gene: TRBV12-3/TRBV12-4; clone size: many; J gene: TRBJ2-1; D gene: TRBD2; CDR3 DNA: TGTGCCAGCAGTGGCGGGACTACAGTTAGCTCCTACAATGAGCAGTTCTTC; CDR3 protein: CASSGGTTVSSYNEQFF
V gene: TRBV6-2/TRBV6-3; clone size: many; J gene: TRBJ1-5; D gene: TRBD1; CDR3 DNA: TGTGCCAGCCGGGAAGCCGGGACAGGGGCGATGGATAGCAATCAGCCCCAGCATTTT; CDR3 protein: CASREAGTGAMDSNQPQHF
V gene: TRBV4-2; clone size: many; J gene: TRBJ2-3; D gene: NA; CDR3 DNA: TGTGCCAGCAGCCAAGATCGGACGGGCACAGATACGCAGTATTTT; CDR3 protein: CASSQDRTGTDTQYF
V gene: TRBV12-3/TRBV12-4; clone size: many; J gene: TRBJ1-2; D gene: NA; CDR3 DNA: TGTGCCAGCAGTTTAGGCTTCAGGGGCGGTCGAGGTAGTAGCTATGGCTACACCTTC; CDR3 protein: CASSLGFRGGRGSSYGYTF
V gene: TRBV4-3; clone size: few; J gene: TRBJ2-2; D gene: NA; CDR3 DNA: TGCGCCAGCAGCCAATTCGCATTCGGCAACACCGGGGAGCTGTTTTTT; CDR3 protein: CASSQFAFGNTGELFF
V gene: TRBV2; clone size: many; J gene: TRBJ2-1; D gene: NA; CDR3 DNA: TGTGCCAGCAGTGCCGGAGGGCCCGTTGGTGAGCAGTTCTTC; CDR3 protein: CASSAGGPVGEQFF